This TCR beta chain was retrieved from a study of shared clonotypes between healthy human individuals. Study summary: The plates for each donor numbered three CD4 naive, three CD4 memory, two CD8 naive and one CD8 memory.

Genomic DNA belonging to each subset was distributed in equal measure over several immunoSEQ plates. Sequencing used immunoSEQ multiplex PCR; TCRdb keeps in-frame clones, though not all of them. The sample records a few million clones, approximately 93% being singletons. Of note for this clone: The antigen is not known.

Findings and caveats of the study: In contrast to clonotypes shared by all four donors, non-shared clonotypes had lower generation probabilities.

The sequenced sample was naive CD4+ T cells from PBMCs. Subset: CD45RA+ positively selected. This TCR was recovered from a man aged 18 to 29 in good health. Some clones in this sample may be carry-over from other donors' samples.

The CDR3 sequence: CASSVKREGNYGYTF. CDR3 bases: TGTGCCAGCAGTGTGAAGAGGGAGGGCAACTATGGCTACACCTTC. The chain links TRBV2 to TRBJ1-2; D is unclear. The CDR3 is made up of 15 amino acids. CDR1 is SNHLY, CDR2 FYNNEI, per germline. V lost 4 bases to trimming and J lost 2 bases, with 14 bases between them.